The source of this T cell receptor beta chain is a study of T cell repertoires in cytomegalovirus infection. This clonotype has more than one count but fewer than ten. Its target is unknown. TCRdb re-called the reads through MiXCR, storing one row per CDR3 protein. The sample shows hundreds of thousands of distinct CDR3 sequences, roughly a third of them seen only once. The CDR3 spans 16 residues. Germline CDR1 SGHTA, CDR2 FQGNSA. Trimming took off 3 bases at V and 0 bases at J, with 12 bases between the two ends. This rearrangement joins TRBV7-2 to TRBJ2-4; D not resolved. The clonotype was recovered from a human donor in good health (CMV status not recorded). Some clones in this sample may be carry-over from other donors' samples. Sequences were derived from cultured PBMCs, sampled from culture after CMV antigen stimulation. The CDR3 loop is CASSFYSQLAKNIQYF. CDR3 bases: TGTGCCAGCAGCTTCTACAGCCAGCTAGCCAAAAACATTCAGTACTTC.